This entry lists 27 T cell receptor beta chains sequenced from one sample in a study of PD-1 blockade in classical Hodgkin lymphoma (dated by TCRdb to about 2020). The time point label, as the study defines it: cycle 2 day 1 (C2D1) of nivolumab. All trial patients had relapsed after autologous stem cell transplantation, with cohorts A, B and C differing in prior brentuximab vedotin exposure. The library was obtained by the immunoSEQ multiplex PCR assay. Here the immuneACCESS table is served through TCRdb, limited to in-frame sequences with V and J called. Missing clones are a known gap in these copies; in checked studies unresolved V genes cover under half, and the rest lacks a known reason. For this sample there are 11,000 to 15,000 clones; around 78% appear just once. The ten largest clones capture roughly 25% of the sample. Material: peripheral blood mononuclear cells (PBMCs), obtained before the second cycle of nivolumab. The source of these receptors is a human donor with classical Hodgkin lymphoma.

The chain is built from TRBV13 and TRBJ1-2; no definite D call. Germline CDR1 reads PRHDT; CDR2 reads FYEKMQ (reference sequence). V lost 0 bases and J 2 bases, leaving 13 bases between the germline ends. The CDR3 length is 16 residues. CDR3 amino acids: CASSLGGRAANYGYTF. CDR3 coding DNA: TGTGCCAGCAGCTTAGGGGGAAGGGCAGCAAACTATGGCTACACCTTC.

The gene calls are TRBV13 and TRBJ1-4; no clear D. The CDR3 spans 13 residues. Germline loops: CDR1 PRHDT, CDR2 FYEKMQ (reference sequence). Trimming left V 4 bases short and J 6 bases short, with 9 bases between. The CDR3 DNA follows: TGTGCCAGCAGCTCCAGAGAGTATGAAAAACTGTTTTTT. It yields the protein CASSSREYEKLFF.

The CDR3 DNA is TGTGCCAGCAGTGACGCGCCAAACACCGGGGAGCTGTTTTTT. Translating gives CASSDAPNTGELFF. J is TRBJ2-2 and V is TRBV6-4; D remains ambiguous. V lost 2 bases, J lost 2 bases, and 6 bases lay in between. The CDR3 length is 14 residues. Germline loops: CDR1 MRHNA, CDR2 SNTAGT.

This clone was recorded a few times. The chain has TRBV5-5 and TRBJ1-2, with no clear D. CDR3 length equals 15 residues. V lost 0 bases, J lost 6 bases, and 15 bases lay in between. Germline CDR1 SGHKS, CDR2 YYEKEE (reference sequence). In nucleotides, the CDR3 is TGTGCCAGCAGCTTGGAGAACCCGGAGAAGGATGGCTACACCTTC. Its translation is CASSLENPEKDGYTF. Complete variable domain (other parts from reference TRBV5-5 and TRBJ1-2): DAGVTQSPTHLIKTRGQQVTLRCSPISGHKSVSWYQQVLGQGPQFIFQYYEKEERGRGNFPDRFSARQFPNYSSELNVNALLLGDSALYLCASSLENPEKDGYTFGSGTRLTVV.

The chain recombines TRBV28 with TRBJ1-5; D call uncertain. Germline-derived CDR1 and CDR2 are MDHEN and SYDVKM. Trimming left V 3 bases short and J 4 bases short, with 10 bases between. The CDR3 is made up of 14 amino acids. The CDR3: CASSFGQPNQPQHF. CDR3 in DNA: TGTGCCAGCAGTTTCGGGCAGCCAAATCAGCCCCAGCATTTT.

DNA of the CDR3: TGTGCCAGCAGCTTAGGCTACAGGGTGGAGACCCAGTACTTC. The encoded protein is CASSLGYRVETQYF. The genes are TRBV7-2 and TRBJ2-5; tentative D call: TRBD1 (6 bases). V lost 1 base to trimming and J lost 5 bases, with 11 bases between them. CDR3 length: 14 residues. Germline loops: CDR1 SGHTA, CDR2 FQGNSA.

The V and J genes are TRBV11-2 and TRBJ2-5; D may be TRBD2 (6 bases). The germline V gene encodes CDR1 SGHAT and CDR2 FQNNGV. Trimming took 4 bases from V and 11 from J, leaving 23 bases between them. The CDR3 is made up of 15 amino acids. DNA of the CDR3: TGTGCCAGCAGCTCCATCAGTCGTCGGCCGGGGGAGCAGTACTTC. This sequence encodes CASSSISRRPGEQYF.

As to this clone: Germline and junction disagree at one end, which may indicate a read error. The chain combines TRBV5-3 with TRBJ2-7; 7 bases align to TRBD1. TRBV5-3 is placed among ORFs of uncertain function. The CDR3 totals 15 residues. DNA for the CDR3: TGTGCCAGCAGCTTGGTGGGACAGAATAACTACGAGCAGTACTTC. Its protein product is CASSLVGQNNYEQYF.

V gene TRBV7-2 combines with J gene TRBJ1-6; possibly TRBD1 for D (5 bases). V lost 10 bases and J lost 8, with 15 bases in between. CDR1 is SGHTA and CDR2 is FQGNSA in the germline V gene. This CDR3 has 13 residues. The CDR3 reads CATHQGRYSPLHF. The CDR3 DNA reads as TGTGCCACCCATCAGGGCAGGTATTCACCCCTCCACTTT.

V gene TRBV30 combines with J gene TRBJ1-2, with D hard to call. Germline CDR1 and CDR2: GTSNPN and SVGIG (reference sequence). Trimming shortened V by 0 bases and J by 7 bases, and 12 bases separated the two germline ends. CDR3 length: 13 amino acids. The CDR3 loop reads CAWSVGGLLGYTF. The CDR3 nucleotides read TGTGCCTGGAGTGTCGGAGGGTTGCTTGGCTACACCTTC.

This clone was found once. The chain has TRBV7-9 and TRBJ2-3; D call uncertain. V was cut by 1 base and J by 1 base, with 9 bases left in between. The CDR3 spans 15 residues. Germline values: CDR1 SEHNR, CDR2 FQNEAQ (reference sequence). The CDR3 is CASSLGSGRTDTQYF. In DNA form, the CDR3 reads TGTGCCAGCAGCTTAGGTTCGGGTCGCACAGATACGCAGTATTTT.

This clone is a singleton in its sample. The chain links TRBV7-6 to TRBJ2-7; 7 bases match TRBD1. Germline V gene sequence: CDR1 SGHVS, CDR2 FNYEAQ. The CDR3 totals 15 residues. V gave up 5 bases and J gave up 3 bases; unmatched junction bases: 10. CDR3 in DNA: TGTGCCAGCAGCCTAAGGACAGGTGTGGTCTACGAGCAGTACTTC. Translation gives CASSLRTGVVYEQYF.

This clone was seen more than once but under ten times. The chain couples TRBV4-1 to TRBJ1-6; no definite D call. Germline V gives CDR1 MGHRA, CDR2 YSYEKL. Between the trimmed V and J ends, which lost 1 base and 0 bases, there was a span of 10 bases. The CDR3 covers 17 residues. As DNA, the CDR3 is TGCGCCAGCAGCCAAGGGGCCAGGAGCTCCTATAATTCACCCCTCCACTTT. Translating it yields CASSQGARSSYNSPLHF.

The gene calls are TRBV4-3 and TRBJ2-1; 9 bases align to TRBD2. J was trimmed by 4 bases and V by 4 bases; bases with no gene match: 20. CDR1 is LGHNA and CDR2 is YSLEER in the germline V gene. The CDR3 extends over 20 amino acids. The CDR3 region is CASSPLGGDSGGPTYNEQFF. CDR3 nucleotide sequence: TGCGCCAGCAGCCCGCTGGGGGGGGATAGCGGGGGACCCACGTACAATGAGCAGTTCTTC.

This chain links TRBV5-1 with TRBJ2-7; D is unclear. V was trimmed by 1 base and J by 2 bases, leaving 10 bases between them. The CDR3 sequence is 14 residues long. CDR1 and CDR2 (germline): SGHRS, YFSETQ. The CDR3 coding sequence is TGCGCCAGCAGCTTGCAAGGGATCACCTACGAGCAGTACTTC. This codes for CASSLQGITYEQYF.

The rearrangement joins TRBV6-5 to TRBJ1-6, with D perhaps TRBD1 (5 bases). Trimming took off 6 bases at V and 9 bases at J, with 15 bases between the two ends. This CDR3 spans 14 amino acids. Looked up from germline, CDR1 is MNHEY and CDR2 is SVGAGI. The CDR3 region has the DNA TGTGCCAGCAGACGCTCGGCAGGGATTTCACCCCTCCACTTT. This encodes CASRRSAGISPLHF.

This clone was counted a single time. V is TRBV5-1 and J is TRBJ2-5; D may be TRBD1 (6 bases). The last part of the DNA fits TRBJ2-7 better; the J call may be wrong. The CDR3 length is 14 residues. Germline CDR1 and CDR2: SGHRS and YFSETQ. CDR3 amino acids: CASSLDRETYEQYF. CDR3 DNA: TGCGCCAGCAGCTTGGACAGGGAAACCTACGAGCAGTACTTC.

This chain links TRBV19 with TRBJ1-5; unclear D gene. The CDR3 totals 15 residues. The V gene's germline CDR1 is LNHDA and CDR2 SQIVND (reference sequence). Trimming left V 2 bases short and J 2 bases short, with 10 bases between. The CDR3 here is CASSITGEGNQPQHF. The CDR3 DNA sequence: TGTGCCAGTAGTATAACGGGTGAGGGCAATCAGCCCCAGCATTTT.

This chain joins TRBV7-9 and TRBJ2-1, with D unclear. This CDR3 is 12 amino acids long. CDR1 SEHNR and CDR2 FQNEAQ come from the germline V gene (reference sequence). Trimming shortened V by 0 bases and J by 7 bases, and 4 bases separated the two germline ends. The CDR3, as DNA: TGTGCCAGCAGCTTAGCCCGAAATGAGCAGTTCTTC. Its translation is CASSLARNEQFF.

V is TRBV4-3 and J is TRBJ1-2; 12 bases match TRBD1. The J segment lost 6 bases and the V segment lost 1 base, leaving 9 bases of the junction unmatched. This CDR3 has 17 amino acids. CDR1 is LGHNA and CDR2 is YSLEER in the germline V gene. CDR3 sequence (DNA): TGCGCCAGCAGCCAAGGATGGGGACAGGGGGCGCTGGATGGCTACACCTTC. Protein product: CASSQGWGQGALDGYTF.

The chain uses TRBV18 and TRBJ2-3, with 9 bases lining up with TRBD2. With V trimmed by 2 bases and J by 6 bases, 9 bases remained unmatched. Germline V gene data show CDR1 as KGHSH and CDR2 as LQKENI. CDR3 length: 16 amino acids. CDR3 residues: CASSPLAGDTSDTQYF. In DNA form, the CDR3 reads TGTGCCAGCTCACCATTAGCGGGGGACACCTCGGATACGCAGTATTTT.

The chain has TRBV9 and TRBJ2-7, with 12 nucleotides matching TRBD1. V shed 1 base, J shed 6 bases, and the junction held 8 bases outside the gene matches. CDR3 length equals 16 residues. From germline, CDR1 is SGDLS and CDR2 YYNGEE. CDR3 sequence (DNA): TGTGCCAGCAGCGTACACCGGGACAGGGGGCAGAGCGAGCAGTACTTC. Translation: CASSVHRDRGQSEQYF. The full variable domain, its missing parts supplied by reference TRBV9 and TRBJ2-7, is DSGVTQTPKHLITATGQRVTLRCSPRSGDLSVYWYQQSLDQGLQFLIQYYNGEERAKGNILERFSAQQFPDLHSELNLSSLELGDSALYFCASSVHRDRGQSEQYFGPGTRLTVT.

This clone has more than one count but fewer than ten. V usage is TRBV10-3 and J usage is TRBJ2-2; 7 positions match TRBD1. The CDR3 sequence is 15 residues long. CDR1 ENHRY and CDR2 SYGVKD come from the germline V gene. After removal of 6 bases from V and 0 bases from J, the junction contained 4 bases not matched to a gene. CDR3 coding DNA: TGTGCCATCAGAGGGACAGCTCCGAACACCGGGGAGCTGTTTTTT. This translates into CAIRGTAPNTGELFF.

V is TRBV4-3 and J is TRBJ2-7; D unclear. CDR1 is LGHNA, CDR2 YSLEER, per germline. There are 15 residues in the CDR3. With 0 bases removed from V and 0 bases from J, the gap between germline ends came to 9 bases. The CDR3 bases are TGCGCCAGCAGCCAAGACAGGATGAGCTCCTACGAGCAGTACTTC. Its translation: CASSQDRMSSYEQYF.

The J gene is TRBJ2-5, the V gene TRBV18, with 8 bases lining up with TRBD2. The J call is uncertain, as TRBJ2-7 better fits the DNA end. CDR1 is KGHSH, CDR2 LQKENI, per germline. CDR3 length: 14 residues. The CDR3 DNA reads as TGTGCCAGCTCACGGCGGGGGGTCTCCTACGAGCAGTACTTC. Protein product: CASSRRGVSYEQYF.

The V call is TRBV5-6, the J call TRBJ1-3; D remains ambiguous. Trimming stripped 0 bases from V and 0 bases from J, with 7 bases between. Germline lookup yields CDR1 SGHDT and CDR2 YYEEEE. The CDR3 spans 15 residues. CDR3 region: CASSLEVSSGNTIYF. The CDR3 DNA follows: TGTGCCAGCAGCTTGGAAGTGAGCTCTGGAAACACCATATATTTT.

The J gene is TRBJ2-1, the V gene TRBV5-1, with 12 bases fitting TRBD2. Germline V gene lookup returns CDR1 SGHRS and CDR2 YFSETQ. The CDR3 has 15 amino acids. V shed 4 bases and J 3 bases; nucleotides not matched to a gene: 2. CDR3 nucleotides: TGCGCCAGCAGCCTAGCGGGGGGGCTCTACAATGAGCAGTTCTTC. This encodes CASSLAGGLYNEQFF.